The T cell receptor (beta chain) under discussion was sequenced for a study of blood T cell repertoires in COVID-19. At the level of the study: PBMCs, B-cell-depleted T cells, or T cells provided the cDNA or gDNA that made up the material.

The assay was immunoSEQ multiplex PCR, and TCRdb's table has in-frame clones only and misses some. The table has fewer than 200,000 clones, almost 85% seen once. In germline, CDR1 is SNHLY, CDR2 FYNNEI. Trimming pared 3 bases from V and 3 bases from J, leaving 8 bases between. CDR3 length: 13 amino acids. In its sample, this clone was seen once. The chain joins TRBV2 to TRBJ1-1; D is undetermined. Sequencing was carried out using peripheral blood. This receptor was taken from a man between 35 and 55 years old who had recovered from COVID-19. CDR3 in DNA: TGTGCCAGCAGTGAGAGGTGGGACACTGAAGCTTTCTTT. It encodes CASSERWDTEAFF. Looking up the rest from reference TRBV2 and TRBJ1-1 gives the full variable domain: EPEVTQTPSHQVTQMGQEVILRCVPISNHLYFYWYRQILGQKVEFLVSFYNNEISEKSEIFDDQFSVERPDGSNFTLKIRSTKLEDSAMYFCASSERWDTEAFFGQGTRLTVV.